A selection of T cell receptor beta chains follows, all from one sample in a study of molecular identifiers for immune sequencing clone quantification. TCRdb independently ran MiXCR on the PCR reads; one entry per CDR3 protein. The table has approximately 500,000 distinct CDR3 sequences, about 26% seen once. The source material was naive CD8+ T cells from blood, with Jurkat cell RNA spiked in. These TCRs come from a human donor in good health. Some libraries in this study had Jurkat cell RNA spiked in. CDR3s include the opening cysteine and the closing phenylalanine or tryptophan. Each record gives: clone size, D gene, J gene, V gene, CDR3 DNA, CDR3 protein. D genes are given only for firm matches. Rows may omit the clone size; those that give it use once, few, many or a size class.

clone_size: few
d_call: TRBD2
j_call: TRBJ2-1
v_call: TRBV20-1
cdr3_nt: TGCAGTGCTAGAGCCCGGACTAGCGGCACATACAATGAGCAGTTCTTC
cdr3_aa: CSARARTSGTYNEQFF

clone_size: few
d_call: -
j_call: TRBJ2-3
v_call: TRBV3-1
cdr3_nt: TGTGCCAGCAGCCTCGGCCCGGACGGGACCACAGATACGCAGTATTTT
cdr3_aa: CASSLGPDGTTDTQYF

clone_size: -
d_call: -
j_call: TRBJ2-1
v_call: TRBV9
cdr3_nt: TGTGCCAGCAGCGTAGATAGCGGATCCTACAATGAGCAGTTCTTC
cdr3_aa: CASSVDSGSYNEQFF

clone_size: -
d_call: TRBD2
j_call: TRBJ2-3
v_call: TRBV19
cdr3_nt: TGTGCCAGTAGTGGGGGACTAGCGTGGATTCCAGATACGCAGTATTTT
cdr3_aa: CASSGGLAWIPDTQYF

clone_size: -
d_call: TRBD1
j_call: TRBJ1-5
v_call: TRBV19
cdr3_nt: TGTGCCAGTACCCTACAGGGGAATGTCAATCAGCCCCAGCATTTT
cdr3_aa: CASTLQGNVNQPQHF

clone_size: -
d_call: -
j_call: TRBJ2-1
v_call: TRBV19
cdr3_nt: TGTGCCAGTAGTCTTAGCCCCTTAGGGGATGAGCAGTTCTTC
cdr3_aa: CASSLSPLGDEQFF

clone_size: -
d_call: -
j_call: TRBJ2-3
v_call: TRBV18
cdr3_nt: TGTGCCAGCTCACCCCGAGGTTGGGATAACCAAGATACGCAGTATTTT
cdr3_aa: CASSPRGWDNQDTQYF

clone_size: many
d_call: -
j_call: TRBJ2-3
v_call: TRBV6-5
cdr3_nt: TGTGCCAGCAGTTGGACAACCACAGATACGCAGTATTTT
cdr3_aa: CASSWTTTDTQYF

clone_size: -
d_call: TRBD2
j_call: TRBJ2-2
v_call: TRBV28
cdr3_nt: TGTGCCAGCAGTACACCCCCGAGACTAGCGGGAGCCGGGGAGCTGTTTTTT
cdr3_aa: CASSTPPRLAGAGELFF

clone_size: many
d_call: TRBD2
j_call: TRBJ2-1
v_call: TRBV6-6
cdr3_nt: TGTGCCAGCAGTAACGGGGGGGAGCAGTTCTTC
cdr3_aa: CASSNGGEQFF

clone_size: -
d_call: TRBD1
j_call: TRBJ2-7
v_call: TRBV11-2
cdr3_nt: TGTGCCAGCAGCTTAGGCCCGGGACAGCACTACGAGCAGTACTTC
cdr3_aa: CASSLGPGQHYEQYF

clone_size: -
d_call: -
j_call: TRBJ1-5
v_call: TRBV25-1
cdr3_nt: TGTGCCATCCTGGAGGTTTGCGGCAATCAGCCCCAGCGTTTT
cdr3_aa: CAILEVCGNQPQRF

clone_size: many
d_call: TRBD1
j_call: TRBJ2-7
v_call: TRBV19
cdr3_nt: TGTGCCAGTACCCCTGGACAGGGGTTACTCTACGAGCAGTACTTC
cdr3_aa: CASTPGQGLLYEQYF

clone_size: -
d_call: TRBD2
j_call: TRBJ2-7
v_call: TRBV10-3
cdr3_nt: TGTGCCATCAGTGATCTTACTAGCGGAACCTACGAGCAGTACTTC
cdr3_aa: CAISDLTSGTYEQYF

clone_size: -
d_call: -
j_call: TRBJ2-1
v_call: TRBV7-2
cdr3_nt: TGTGCCAGCAGCCCCTCCCCTCTAGGTTGGGGATACAATGAGCAGTTCTTC
cdr3_aa: CASSPSPLGWGYNEQFF

clone_size: -
d_call: TRBD1
j_call: TRBJ1-1
v_call: TRBV5-1
cdr3_nt: TGCGCCAGCGGCTTGAAGGACAGGGGTTCGAACACTGAAGCTTTCTTT
cdr3_aa: CASGLKDRGSNTEAFF

clone_size: many
d_call: TRBD2
j_call: TRBJ2-7
v_call: TRBV5-1
cdr3_nt: TGCGCCAGCAGAAGCGGGAGTGGGAGCTCCTACGAGCAGTACTTC
cdr3_aa: CASRSGSGSSYEQYF

clone_size: few
d_call: -
j_call: TRBJ2-7
v_call: TRBV28
cdr3_nt: TGTGCCAGCAGTTTAGTTTCCAGCGCCACCTACGAGCAGTACTTC
cdr3_aa: CASSLVSSATYEQYF

clone_size: -
d_call: -
j_call: TRBJ2-7
v_call: TRBV7-9
cdr3_nt: TGTGCCAGCACCCCAATAAATCGGGACGAGCAGTACTTC
cdr3_aa: CASTPINRDEQYF

clone_size: -
d_call: -
j_call: TRBJ2-5
v_call: TRBV20-1
cdr3_nt: TGCAGTGCTAGAGATTTGGCTGGGGTTGAAGAGACCCAGTACTTC
cdr3_aa: CSARDLAGVEETQYF

clone_size: -
d_call: -
j_call: TRBJ2-5
v_call: TRBV10-3
cdr3_nt: TGTGCCATCGCAGCGGAACCAGAGGTAGAGACCCAGTACTTC
cdr3_aa: CAIAAEPEVETQYF

clone_size: -
d_call: -
j_call: TRBJ1-1
v_call: TRBV9
cdr3_nt: TGTGCCAGCAGCGTAGATATTAGTTTGAACACTGAAGCTTTCTTT
cdr3_aa: CASSVDISLNTEAFF

clone_size: -
d_call: -
j_call: TRBJ2-2
v_call: TRBV27
cdr3_nt: TGTGCCAGCAGTTTCCCGGGGACCACCGGGGAGCTGTTTTTT
cdr3_aa: CASSFPGTTGELFF

clone_size: many
d_call: TRBD2
j_call: TRBJ2-5
v_call: TRBV7-9
cdr3_nt: TGTGCCAGCAGCCTGGCTAGCGGGGGTCAAGAGACCCAGTACTTC
cdr3_aa: CASSLASGGQETQYF

clone_size: -
d_call: -
j_call: TRBJ2-3
v_call: TRBV5-6
cdr3_nt: TGTGCCAGCAGCGACCGAGGGTTGCGGTACACAGATACGCAGTATTTT
cdr3_aa: CASSDRGLRYTDTQYF

clone_size: few
d_call: -
j_call: TRBJ1-1
v_call: TRBV19
cdr3_nt: TGTGCCAGTATCCCAGGGGCCTCGAACACTGAAGCTTTCTTT
cdr3_aa: CASIPGASNTEAFF

clone_size: -
d_call: -
j_call: TRBJ2-6
v_call: TRBV30
cdr3_nt: TGTGCCTGGAGTGTAGAGGGGTATCGGCACTCTGGGGCCAACGTCCTGACTTTC
cdr3_aa: CAWSVEGYRHSGANVLTF

clone_size: -
d_call: -
j_call: TRBJ2-7
v_call: TRBV20-1
cdr3_nt: TGCAGTGCTAGAGAGCCCTCGGACTACGAGCAGTACTTC
cdr3_aa: CSAREPSDYEQYF

clone_size: -
d_call: -
j_call: TRBJ2-7
v_call: TRBV19
cdr3_nt: TGTGCCAGTAGTATAAGACGGGACTACGAGCAGTACTTC
cdr3_aa: CASSIRRDYEQYF

clone_size: many
d_call: TRBD1
j_call: TRBJ1-1
v_call: TRBV6-2/TRBV6-3
cdr3_nt: TGTGCCAGCACCCCAGGTCCGGGACAGGGGGCGAAAACTGAAGCTTTCTTT
cdr3_aa: CASTPGPGQGAKTEAFF

clone_size: few
d_call: TRBD2
j_call: TRBJ2-1
v_call: TRBV30
cdr3_nt: TGTGCCTGGGAGGGGGCTAGCGGGAGGGCCAATGAGCAGTTCTTC
cdr3_aa: CAWEGASGRANEQFF

clone_size: few
d_call: -
j_call: TRBJ1-5
v_call: TRBV7-2
cdr3_nt: TGTGCCAGCAGCATAGGGGGAGAAAGCAATCAGCCCCAGCATTTT
cdr3_aa: CASSIGGESNQPQHF

clone_size: -
d_call: -
j_call: TRBJ1-5
v_call: TRBV19
cdr3_nt: TGTGCCAGTATGTTGGGTAGCAATCAGCCCCAGCATTTT
cdr3_aa: CASMLGSNQPQHF

clone_size: -
d_call: TRBD1
j_call: TRBJ2-5
v_call: TRBV6-2/TRBV6-3
cdr3_nt: TGTGCCAGCAGTAAGGACAGGGGCGGACAAGAGACCCAGTACTTC
cdr3_aa: CASSKDRGGQETQYF

clone_size: -
d_call: -
j_call: TRBJ2-7
v_call: TRBV6-2/TRBV6-3
cdr3_nt: TGTGCCAGCCGCGTTTTCGACGAGCAGTACTTC
cdr3_aa: CASRVFDEQYF

clone_size: -
d_call: -
j_call: TRBJ1-2
v_call: TRBV6-6
cdr3_nt: TGTGCCAGCAGTTACCCCACCCGCGAGTCGACAGCTAACTATGGCTACACCTTC
cdr3_aa: CASSYPTRESTANYGYTF

clone_size: many
d_call: TRBD2
j_call: TRBJ2-7
v_call: TRBV4-3
cdr3_nt: TGCGCCAGCAGCCAATCTAGCGGGGGGGCCTACGAGCAGTACTTC
cdr3_aa: CASSQSSGGAYEQYF

clone_size: -
d_call: TRBD2
j_call: TRBJ2-3
v_call: TRBV3-1
cdr3_nt: TGTGCCAGCAGCCAGGGAGCGGGGGGGCCAGATACGCAGTATTTT
cdr3_aa: CASSQGAGGPDTQYF

clone_size: -
d_call: TRBD2
j_call: TRBJ2-5
v_call: TRBV20-1
cdr3_nt: TGCAGTGCCTATAGCGGGAGGACTTTGGGGATCCACCAAGAGACCCAGTACTTC
cdr3_aa: CSAYSGRTLGIHQETQYF

clone_size: few
d_call: -
j_call: TRBJ2-3
v_call: TRBV7-6
cdr3_nt: TGTGCCAGCAGCTTAGCGGACCACCCCACGCAGTATTTT
cdr3_aa: CASSLADHPTQYF

clone_size: many
d_call: -
j_call: TRBJ2-3
v_call: TRBV29-1
cdr3_nt: TGCAGCGCCAGTGGGGGAATCCCGCAGTCGACAGATACGCAGTATTTT
cdr3_aa: CSASGGIPQSTDTQYF

clone_size: few
d_call: -
j_call: TRBJ2-2
v_call: TRBV7-9
cdr3_nt: TGTGCCAGCAGCTTACCCTTCGAGGGACACAACACCGGGGAGCTGTTTTTT
cdr3_aa: CASSLPFEGHNTGELFF

clone_size: many
d_call: -
j_call: TRBJ2-6
v_call: TRBV28
cdr3_nt: TGTGCCAGCAGCCTTCTCTCTGGGGCCAACGTCCTGACTTTC
cdr3_aa: CASSLLSGANVLTF

clone_size: -
d_call: TRBD1
j_call: TRBJ1-1
v_call: TRBV4-1
cdr3_nt: TGCGCCAGCAGCCAAGATCGGGTCAACTTGGGACAGCTCGAAGCTTTCTTT
cdr3_aa: CASSQDRVNLGQLEAFF

clone_size: -
d_call: -
j_call: TRBJ1-5
v_call: TRBV23-1
cdr3_nt: TGCGCCAGCAGACAAAAAAAAGGGGATTATAGCAATCAGCCCCAGCATTTT
cdr3_aa: CASRQKKGDYSNQPQHF

clone_size: -
d_call: -
j_call: TRBJ2-3
v_call: TRBV11-3
cdr3_nt: TGTGCCAGCAGCTTACGGGGGGCCCTCACAGATACGCAGTATTTT
cdr3_aa: CASSLRGALTDTQYF

clone_size: -
d_call: -
j_call: TRBJ2-7
v_call: TRBV27
cdr3_nt: TGTGCCAGCAGTTCCCAGACAGGTTTTGGGCGCGAGCAGTACTTC
cdr3_aa: CASSSQTGFGREQYF

clone_size: many
d_call: -
j_call: TRBJ2-1
v_call: TRBV7-3
cdr3_nt: TGTGCCAGCAGCTTGTTCGGGACGGATGAGCAGTTCTTC
cdr3_aa: CASSLFGTDEQFF